The 18 T cell receptor beta chains below all came from one sample that was sequenced in a study of Graves' ophthalmopathy and Graves' hyperthyroidism. TCR beta CDR3 regions were amplified from RNA transcripts. HTBI primers primed a first-round RT-PCR, and a second-round multiplex PCR followed. TCRdb re-called the multiplex PCR reads through MiXCR, storing one row per CDR3 protein. The table has around 520,000 distinct CDR3 sequences, about 40% seen once. The sample consisted of peripheral blood or thyroid tissue (not recorded which). Receptors originate from an adult man with Graves' hyperthyroidism.

A remark on this clonotype: A much larger clone lies one base from this, so it may be a read error. The chain employs TRBV19 and TRBJ1-2; 10 bases fit TRBD1. CDR1 LNHDA and CDR2 SQIVND come from the germline V gene (reference sequence). CDR3 length equals 14 residues. V shed 7 bases, J shed 5 bases, and the junction held 7 bases outside the gene matches. The CDR3 spells CASNPGQGRYGYTF. CDR3 DNA: TGTGCCAGTAACCCGGGACAGGGGCGGTATGGCTACACCTTC.

The chain joins TRBV7-9 to TRBJ2-5, with no clear D. V was cut by 4 bases and J by 0 bases, with 9 bases left in between. The germline gives CDR1 SEHNR, CDR2 FQNEAQ (reference sequence). The CDR3 consists of 14 residues. Here the CDR3 DNA reads TGTGCCAGCAGCTCCGGAATCTACCAAGAGACCCAGTACTTC. It yields the protein CASSSGIYQETQYF. Complete variable domain (other parts from reference TRBV7-9 and TRBJ2-5): DTGVSQNPRHKITKRGQNVTFRCDPISEHNRLYWYRQTLGQGPEFLTYFQNEAQLEKSRLLSDRFSAERPKGSFSTLEIQRTEQGDSAMYLCASSSGIYQETQYFGPGTRLLVL.

The chain joins TRBV27 to TRBJ1-5; the D is unclear. Deletions cut 2 bases from V and 3 bases from J, with 11 bases between. There are 15 residues in the CDR3. Germline values: CDR1 MNHEY, CDR2 SMNVEV (reference sequence). DNA for the CDR3: TGTGCCAGCAGTTTACTCCCAGGACTCAATCAGCCCCAGCATTTT. Its translation is CASSLLPGLNQPQHF.

This clonotype was counted at least ten times. The genes are TRBV5-1 and TRBJ1-5, with TRBD1 identical over 10 bases. V shed 4 bases, J shed 1 base, and the junction held 5 bases outside the gene matches. The CDR3 is 16 amino acids. From germline, CDR1 is SGHRS and CDR2 YFSETQ. CDR3 nucleotide sequence: TGCGCCAGCAGCCCGGGGGACAGGGGAAGCAATCAGCCCCAGCATTTT. As protein: CASSPGDRGSNQPQHF. Complete variable domain (other parts from reference TRBV5-1 and TRBJ1-5): KAGVTQTPRYLIKTRGQQVTLSCSPISGHRSVSWYQQTPGQGLQFLFEYFSETQRNKGNFPGRFSGRQFSNSRSEMNVSTLELGDSALYLCASSPGDRGSNQPQHFGDGTRLSIL.

The CDR3 here is CSARDPATGGDEQFF. The CDR3 DNA is TGCAGTGCTAGAGATCCGGCGACAGGGGGTGATGAGCAGTTCTTT. The V and J genes are TRBV20-1 and TRBJ1-1; TRBD1 matches at 9 bases. The ends lost 0 bases at V and 14 bases at J; junction bases unmatched: 16. The CDR3 covers 15 residues. Germline values: CDR1 DFQATT, CDR2 SNEGSKA (reference sequence).

The chain couples TRBV13 to TRBJ1-4; TRBD1 is a possible D gene (6 bases). Looked up from germline, CDR1 is PRHDT and CDR2 is FYEKMQ (reference sequence). The CDR3 has 16 residues. V gave up 5 bases and J gave up 4 bases, with 17 bases separating them. In DNA form, the CDR3 reads TGTGCCAGCAGCCAAGATACGGGGGGGCTTAATGAAAAACTGTTTTTT. Amino acid sequence: CASSQDTGGLNEKLFF.

The rearrangement links TRBV29-1 to TRBJ1-2; D remains unclear. The V gene's germline CDR1 is SQVTM and CDR2 ANQGSEA. Deletions cut 1 base from V and 4 bases from J, with 19 bases between. The length of the CDR3 is 16 residues. As DNA, the CDR3 is TGCAGCGTTGAAGGGGGAGACGGAGAGGGAGGCTATGGCTACACCTTC. Its translation: CSVEGGDGEGGYGYTF.

This clonotype was observed a handful of times. The genes are TRBV4-1 and TRBJ2-7; 10 bases fit TRBD2. Trimming removed 0 bases from V and 2 bases from J; junction bases left unmatched: 7. The germline V gene has CDR1 MGHRA and CDR2 YSYEKL. There are 17 residues in the CDR3. CDR3 residues: CASSQDSVSGRAYEQYF. The CDR3 coding sequence is TGCGCCAGCAGCCAAGATAGTGTAAGCGGGAGGGCCTACGAGCAGTACTTC.

This chain joins TRBV25-1 and TRBJ2-5; D is uncertain. The CDR3 is 14 residues long. In germline, CDR1 is MGHDK, CDR2 SYGVNS. The V and J ends lost 5 bases and 3 bases respectively, with 13 bases between them. The CDR3 DNA reads TGTGCCAGCAGTCCGTGGGTTGGGAAAGAGACCCAGTACTTC. Amino acid sequence: CASSPWVGKETQYF.

As for this clonotype: Since a much larger clone is just one base distant, this may be a read error. The chain joins TRBV5-1 to TRBJ1-4; D unclear. V was trimmed by 1 base and J by 5 bases, leaving 12 bases between them. The V gene's germline CDR1 is SGHRS and CDR2 YFSETQ. The CDR3 totals 15 residues. CDR3 sequence reads: CASSLSGVENEKLFF. CDR3 coding DNA: TGCGCCAGCAGCTTGTCAGGAGTCGAAAATGAAAAACTGTTTTTT.

This clonotype was picked up many times. This chain links TRBV5-1 with TRBJ1-4; a weak D match, TRBD1 (6 bases). The germline CDR1 and CDR2 sequences are SGHRS and YFSETQ. The ends were cut back, 1 base at V and 6 bases at J, with 10 bases in the middle. This CDR3 is 14 amino acids long. The CDR3 loop is CASSLTGLDEKLFF. The CDR3 DNA reads TGCGCCAGCAGCTTGACAGGGCTCGATGAAAAACTGTTTTTT.

In the case of this clonotype: This could be a read error, since a much larger clone is one nucleotide away. V gene TRBV7-9 combines with J gene TRBJ2-7, with a weak D call TRBD1 (6 bases). The CDR3 runs to 13 residues. The V and J ends lost 5 bases and 6 bases respectively, with 14 bases between them. From germline, CDR1 is SEHNR and CDR2 FQNEAQ (reference sequence). CDR3 coding DNA: TGTGCCAGCAGCCAGATACAGGGCCCCGAGCAGTACTTC. Translation: CASSQIQGPEQYF.

This clonotype showed up many times. The rearrangement uses TRBV7-8 and TRBJ1-1; TRBD1 agrees at 8 bases. V shed 5 bases, J shed 12 bases, and the junction held 8 bases outside the gene matches. This CDR3 is 12 amino acids long. Germline V gene sequence: CDR1 SGHVS, CDR2 FQNEAQ. In DNA form, the CDR3 reads TGTGCCAGCAGCCCTCCAGGGGGCTGGACTTTCTTT. Encoded protein: CASSPPGGWTFF.

This clonotype showed up many times. CDR3 bases: TGTGCCAGCAGCTTAGCCCCGGGACAGGAAATTGATGGCTACACCTTC. It yields the protein CASSLAPGQEIDGYTF. The chain uses TRBV7-2 and TRBJ1-2, with TRBD1 identical over 8 bases. The CDR3 runs 16 residues. V trimming: 0 bases; J trimming: 6 bases; junction bases outside the gene matches: 9. Germline-derived CDR1 and CDR2 are SGHTA and FQGNSA. Filled out from reference TRBV7-2 and TRBJ1-2, the complete variable domain reads GAGVSQSPSNKVTEKGKDVELRCDPISGHTALYWYRQSLGQGLEFLIYFQGNSAPDKSGLPSDRFSAERTGGSVSTLTIQRTQQEDSAVYLCASSLAPGQEIDGYTFGSGTRLTVV.

The J gene is TRBJ2-5, the V gene TRBV14; D is undetermined. This CDR3 comprises 14 residues. Germline V gene lookup returns CDR1 SGHDN and CDR2 FVKESK. The ends were cut back, 6 bases at V and 5 bases at J, with 16 bases in the middle. The CDR3 here is CASREDGDRETQYF. The DNA of the CDR3 is TGTGCCAGCAGAGAAGACGGAGATCGGGAGACCCAGTACTTC.

This clonotype was detected only a few times. This chain joins TRBV6-6 and TRBJ1-6, with D perhaps matching TRBD1 (6 bases). This CDR3 has 16 amino acids. Germline assignment: CDR1 MNHNY and CDR2 SVGAGI (reference sequence). Trimming pared 5 bases from V and 7 bases from J, leaving 18 bases between. The CDR3 nucleotides are TGTGCCAGCAGTGAAGAGGTGAACAGGGAGAATTCACCCCTCCACTTT. Translation: CASSEEVNRENSPLHF.

The chain combines TRBV2 with TRBJ2-7; D unresolved. The CDR3 runs 14 residues. Germline CDR1 and CDR2: SNHLY and FYNNEI. The V end lost 0 bases, the J end lost 1 base, and 7 bases lay between the germline ends. The CDR3 DNA reads as TGTGCCAGCAGTGAAGCGGGAACTTCCTACGAGCAGTACTTC. Translating it yields CASSEAGTSYEQYF.

In its sample, this clonotype was seen many times. This sequence joins TRBV5-5 and TRBJ1-6; no firm D call. This CDR3 has 15 amino acids. Germline V gene sequence: CDR1 SGHKS, CDR2 YYEKEE (reference sequence). Trimming removed 0 bases from V and 4 bases from J, with 8 bases in between. The CDR3 loop reads CASSLDSHYNSPLHF. The CDR3 region has the DNA TGTGCCAGCAGCTTGGACAGCCATTATAATTCACCCCTCCACTTT.